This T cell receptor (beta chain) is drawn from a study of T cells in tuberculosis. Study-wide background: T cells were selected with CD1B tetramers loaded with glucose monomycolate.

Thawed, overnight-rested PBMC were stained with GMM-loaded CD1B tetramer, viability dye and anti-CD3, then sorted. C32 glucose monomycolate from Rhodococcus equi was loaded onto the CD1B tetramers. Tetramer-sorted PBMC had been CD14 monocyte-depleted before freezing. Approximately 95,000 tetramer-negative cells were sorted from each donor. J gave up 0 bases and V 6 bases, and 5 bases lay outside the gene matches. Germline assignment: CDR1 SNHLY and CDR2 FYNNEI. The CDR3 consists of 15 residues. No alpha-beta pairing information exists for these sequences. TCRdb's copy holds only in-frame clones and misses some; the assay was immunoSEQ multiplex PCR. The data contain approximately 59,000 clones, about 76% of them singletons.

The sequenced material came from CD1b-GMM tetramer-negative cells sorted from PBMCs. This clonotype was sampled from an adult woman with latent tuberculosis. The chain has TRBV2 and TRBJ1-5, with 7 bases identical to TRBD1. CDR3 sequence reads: CASRGTDYSNQPQHF. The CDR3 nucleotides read TGTGCCAGCAGGGGGACAGATTATAGCAATCAGCCCCAGCATTTT.